This TCR beta chain comes out of a study of shared clonotypes between healthy human individuals. Comment on this clone: Its antigen is still unknown.

The V gene's germline CDR1 is SQVTM and CDR2 ANQGSEA. This CDR3 spans 15 amino acids. After removal of 7 bases from V and 2 bases from J, the junction contained 10 bases not matched to a gene. Generated by immunoSEQ multiplex PCR, the TCRdb table keeps only in-frame clones and is missing some. The sample consists of fewer than 600,000 clones, around 74% of them appearing once. Only Caucasian adults living in Nashville, Tennessee made up the donor group. Researchers drew on about 90 million PBMCs for genomic DNA from unsorted samples. Study-wide findings and caveats: Owing to a small donor count, the genetic and exposure-history diversity represented was limited.

The chain joins TRBV29-1 to TRBJ2-7; 11 bases fit TRBD2. This receptor was obtained from a woman aged 40 to 50 in good health. Some clones in this sample may be carry-over from other donors' samples. Sequenced: PBMCs. CDR3 residues: CSAATGLAGTYEQYF. The CDR3, as DNA: TGCAGCGCAGCCACCGGACTAGCGGGCACCTACGAGCAGTACTTC.